These T cell receptor beta chains were read from a single sample in a study of shared clonotypes between healthy human individuals. Sequencing was performed with immunoSEQ multiplex PCR; in TCRdb, only in-frame clones are kept and a portion is missing. The sample shows hundreds of thousands of clones, about 90% of them seen only once. Sequencing input: naive CD8+ T cells sorted from blood. The receptors derive from a young man in good health. CDR3s leave out the opening cysteine and the closing phenylalanine or tryptophan. Fields, in order: J gene, V gene, CDR3 protein.

TRBJ2-1 TRBV5-6 ASSWWNREPYNEQF
TRBJ2-7 TRBV13 ASSSSSGRVAGWNEQY
TRBJ1-5 TRBV5-4 ASSRQGGNQPQH
TRBJ2-3 TRBV28 ASSPRTGTDTQY
TRBJ2-1 TRBV27 ASSRREWAYNEQF
TRBJ1-2 TRBV7-9 ASSPREGTVTNYGYT
TRBJ1-5 TRBV6-5 ASGNGGNQPQH
TRBJ1-2 TRBV27 ASSYRNMGRDGYT
TRBJ2-1 TRBV7-6 ASSRFGTGEWDEQF
TRBJ2-7 TRBV13 ASSLESDYEQY
TRBJ2-5 TRBV27 ASRRRGSPYQETQY
TRBJ2-7 TRBV7-2 ASSLDQGARIEQY
TRBJ1-5 TRBV7-9 ASSGAGNQPQH
TRBJ2-7 TRBV13 ASSLVKLGPGATGYEQY
TRBJ1-1 TRBV13 ASSPRREGMNTEAF
TRBJ2-3 TRBV4-1 ASSQGEVRGDTQY
TRBJ2-2 TRBV29-1 SVEAQNDGELF
TRBJ2-3 TRBV2 ASSQDRVLARGTDTQY
TRBJ1-1 TRBV9 ASSEMNTEAF
TRBJ2-1 TRBV11-1 ASSLGGKEGPPGVNEQF
TRBJ1-1 TRBV29-1 SAYRDRGFEAF
TRBJ1-5 TRBV28 ASRDRVFQPQH
TRBJ1-4 TRBV7-8 ASSPFMTGPTTNEKLF
TRBJ2-5 TRBV27 ASSLVYRGQETQY
TRBJ1-5 TRBV11-2 ASLTPGDGNQPQH
TRBJ2-3 TRBV7-2 ASSLAYGDWRVTDTQY
TRBJ1-1 TRBV6-5 ASSYFQGDYEAF
TRBJ2-1 TRBV30 AWGTDSNEQF
TRBJ1-5 TRBV9 ASSAWDRVVNQPQH
TRBJ1-1 TRBV28 ASSSRRGVNTEAF
TRBJ2-7 TRBV5-1 ASSLGSRYEQY
TRBJ2-7 TRBV7-9 ASSLVTGPAAQYEQY
TRBJ2-1 TRBV2 ASERGTSGHNEQF
TRBJ2-1 TRBV14 ASSQVGEIAGPYNEQF
TRBJ2-2 TRBV7-9 ASSLLTVPGELF
TRBJ1-5 TRBV7-9 ASSLRVNQPQH
TRBJ2-3 TRBV19 ASSIRQGIGTDTQY
TRBJ2-3 TRBV7-9 ASSFQRESVTDTQY
TRBJ2-1 TRBV7-9 ASSPSGGSSYNEQF
TRBJ1-4 TRBV7-9 ASSQGLAEAKLF
TRBJ1-4 TRBV6-5 ASSYSSQGREKLF
TRBJ2-3 TRBV4-2 ASSPTRRGDTDTQY
TRBJ2-7 TRBV27 ASSTSRVSPFRTGSSYEQY
TRBJ1-3 TRBV6-5 ATVGNTIY
TRBJ2-7 TRBV4-1 ASSPQGLSYEQY
TRBJ2-7 TRBV7-2 ASSLWTYEQY
TRBJ2-5 TRBV4-1 ASSQGTSGMARETQY
TRBJ2-7 TRBV6-5 ASSYSSTRAYEQY
TRBJ2-7 TRBV13 ASSSGEGNSNEQY
TRBJ2-7 TRBV5-1 ASSSDTMAYPIEQY
TRBJ2-1 TRBV27 ASNLIGGHEQF